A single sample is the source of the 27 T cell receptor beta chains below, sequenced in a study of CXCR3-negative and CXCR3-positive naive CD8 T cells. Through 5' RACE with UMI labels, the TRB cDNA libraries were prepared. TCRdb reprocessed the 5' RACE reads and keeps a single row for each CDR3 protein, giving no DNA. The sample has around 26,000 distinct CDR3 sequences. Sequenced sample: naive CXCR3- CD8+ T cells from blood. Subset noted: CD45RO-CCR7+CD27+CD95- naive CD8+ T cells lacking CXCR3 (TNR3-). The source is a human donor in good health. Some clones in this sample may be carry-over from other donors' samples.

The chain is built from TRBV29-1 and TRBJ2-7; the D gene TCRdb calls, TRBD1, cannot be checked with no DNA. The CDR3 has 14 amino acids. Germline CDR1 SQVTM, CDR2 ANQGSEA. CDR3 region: CSVEGGGAPVEQYF.

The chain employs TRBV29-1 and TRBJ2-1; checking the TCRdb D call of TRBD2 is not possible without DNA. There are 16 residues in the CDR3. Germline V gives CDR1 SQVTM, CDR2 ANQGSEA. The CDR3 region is CSVAGLAGSSYNEQFF.

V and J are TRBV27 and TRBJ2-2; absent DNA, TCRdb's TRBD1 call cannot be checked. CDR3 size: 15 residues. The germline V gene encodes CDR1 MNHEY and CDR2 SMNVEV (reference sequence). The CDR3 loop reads CASSENPGDRRELFF.

This chain's CDR3 is CASSPMTGSNEKLFF. The V gene is TRBV11-2, the J gene TRBJ1-4; as DNA is missing, the TRBD1 call by TCRdb cannot be tested. Germline V lookup: CDR1 SGHAT, CDR2 FQNNGV. The CDR3 sequence is 15 residues long.

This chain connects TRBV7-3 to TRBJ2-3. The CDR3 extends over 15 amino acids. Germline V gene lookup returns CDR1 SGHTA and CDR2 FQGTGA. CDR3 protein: CASSSTRYHTDTQYF.

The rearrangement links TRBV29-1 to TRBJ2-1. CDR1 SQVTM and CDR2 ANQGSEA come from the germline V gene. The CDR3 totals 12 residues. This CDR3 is CSVFGAYNEQFF.

The CDR3 loop reads CAISEWDYNEQFF. The J gene is TRBJ2-1, the V gene TRBV10-3. The germline V gene has CDR1 ENHRY and CDR2 SYGVKD. The CDR3 is 13 amino acids.

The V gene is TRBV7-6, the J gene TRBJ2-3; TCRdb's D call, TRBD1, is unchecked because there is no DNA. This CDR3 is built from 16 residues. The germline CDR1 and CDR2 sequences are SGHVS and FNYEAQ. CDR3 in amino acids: CASSHSGGPSTDTQYF.

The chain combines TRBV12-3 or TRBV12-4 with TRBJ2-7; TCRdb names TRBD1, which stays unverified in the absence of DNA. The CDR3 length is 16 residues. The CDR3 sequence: CASSSPGERTNYEQYF.

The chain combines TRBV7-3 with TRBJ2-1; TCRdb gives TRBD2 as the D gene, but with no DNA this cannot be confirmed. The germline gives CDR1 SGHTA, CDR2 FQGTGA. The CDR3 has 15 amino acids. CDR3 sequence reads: CASSLRGGSNNEQFF.

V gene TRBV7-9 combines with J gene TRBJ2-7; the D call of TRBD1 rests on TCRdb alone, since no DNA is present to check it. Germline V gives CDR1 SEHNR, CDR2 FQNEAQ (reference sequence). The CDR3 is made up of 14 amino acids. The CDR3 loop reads CASSATDSSYEQYF. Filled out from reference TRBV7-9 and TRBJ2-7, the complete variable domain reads DTGVSQNPRHKITKRGQNVTFRCDPISEHNRLYWYRQTLGQGPEFLTYFQNEAQLEKSRLLSDRFSAERPKGSFSTLEIQRTEQGDSAMYLCASSATDSSYEQYFGPGTRLTVT.

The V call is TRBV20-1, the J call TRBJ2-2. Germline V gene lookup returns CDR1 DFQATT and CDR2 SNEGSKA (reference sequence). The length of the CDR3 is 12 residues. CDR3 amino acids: CSARSESGELFF.

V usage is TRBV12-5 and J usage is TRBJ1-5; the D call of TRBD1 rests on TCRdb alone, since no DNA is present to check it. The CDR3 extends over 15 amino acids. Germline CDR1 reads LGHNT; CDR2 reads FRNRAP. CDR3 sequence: CASGLGQPPNQPQHF.

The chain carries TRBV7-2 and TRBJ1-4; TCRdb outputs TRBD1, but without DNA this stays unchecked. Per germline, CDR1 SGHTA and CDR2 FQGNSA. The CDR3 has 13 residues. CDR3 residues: CASSQIRGEKLFF.

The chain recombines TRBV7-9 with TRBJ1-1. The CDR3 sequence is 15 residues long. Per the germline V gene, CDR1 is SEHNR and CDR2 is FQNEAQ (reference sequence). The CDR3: CASSPRQSGATEAFF.

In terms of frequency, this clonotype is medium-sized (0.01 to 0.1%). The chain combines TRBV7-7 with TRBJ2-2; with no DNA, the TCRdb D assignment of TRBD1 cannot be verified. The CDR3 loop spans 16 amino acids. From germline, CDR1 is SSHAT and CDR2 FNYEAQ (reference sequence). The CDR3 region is CASSPRQGTNTGELFF. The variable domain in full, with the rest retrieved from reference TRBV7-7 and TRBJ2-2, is GAGVSQSPRYKVTKRGQDVTLRCDPISSHATLYWYQQALGQGPEFLTYFNYEAQPDKSGLPSDRFSAERPEGSISTLTIQRTEQRDSAMYRCASSPRQGTNTGELFFGEGSRLTVL.

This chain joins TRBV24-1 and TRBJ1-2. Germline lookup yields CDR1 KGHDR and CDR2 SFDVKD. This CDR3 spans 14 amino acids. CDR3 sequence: CATSDSQLHSGYTF.

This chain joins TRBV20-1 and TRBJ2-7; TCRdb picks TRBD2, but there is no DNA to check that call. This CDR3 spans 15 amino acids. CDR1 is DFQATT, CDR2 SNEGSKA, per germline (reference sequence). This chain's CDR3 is CSARGGSGDTSGQYF.

The chain's CDR3 is CASSLTGTAYEQYF. The V gene is TRBV3-1, the J gene TRBJ2-7; the TCRdb call, TRBD1, lacks DNA for checking. This CDR3 is built from 14 residues. The V gene's germline CDR1 is LGHDT and CDR2 YNNKEL (reference sequence).

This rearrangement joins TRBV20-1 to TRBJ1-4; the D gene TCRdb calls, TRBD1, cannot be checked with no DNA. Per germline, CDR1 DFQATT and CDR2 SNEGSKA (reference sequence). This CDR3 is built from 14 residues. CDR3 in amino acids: CSARGTGELEKLFF.

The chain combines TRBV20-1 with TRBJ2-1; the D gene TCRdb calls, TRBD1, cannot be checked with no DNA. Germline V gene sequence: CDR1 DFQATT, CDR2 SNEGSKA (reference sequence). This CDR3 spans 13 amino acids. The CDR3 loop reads CSAPGEPAYEQFF.

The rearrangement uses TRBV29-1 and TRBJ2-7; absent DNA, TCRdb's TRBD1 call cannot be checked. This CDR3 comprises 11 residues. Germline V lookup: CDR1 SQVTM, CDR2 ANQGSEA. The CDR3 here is CSVESGYEQYF.

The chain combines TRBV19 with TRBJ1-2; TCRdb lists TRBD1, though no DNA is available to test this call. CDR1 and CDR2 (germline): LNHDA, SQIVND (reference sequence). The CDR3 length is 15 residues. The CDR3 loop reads CASSIPTGRNYGYTF.

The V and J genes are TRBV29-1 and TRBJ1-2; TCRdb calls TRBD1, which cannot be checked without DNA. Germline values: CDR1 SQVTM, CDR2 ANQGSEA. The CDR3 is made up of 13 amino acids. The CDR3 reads CSSLLEGGDGYTF.

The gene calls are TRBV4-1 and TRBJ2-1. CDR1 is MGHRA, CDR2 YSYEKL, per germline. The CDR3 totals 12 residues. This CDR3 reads CASSPDANEQFF.

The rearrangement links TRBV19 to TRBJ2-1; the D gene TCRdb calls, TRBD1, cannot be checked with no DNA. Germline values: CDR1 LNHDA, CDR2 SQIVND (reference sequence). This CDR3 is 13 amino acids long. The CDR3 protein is CATWTGAGNEQFF.

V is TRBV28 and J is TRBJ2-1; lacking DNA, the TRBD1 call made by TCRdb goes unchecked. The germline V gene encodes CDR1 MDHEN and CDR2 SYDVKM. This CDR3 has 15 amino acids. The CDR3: CASSELGQIANEQFF.